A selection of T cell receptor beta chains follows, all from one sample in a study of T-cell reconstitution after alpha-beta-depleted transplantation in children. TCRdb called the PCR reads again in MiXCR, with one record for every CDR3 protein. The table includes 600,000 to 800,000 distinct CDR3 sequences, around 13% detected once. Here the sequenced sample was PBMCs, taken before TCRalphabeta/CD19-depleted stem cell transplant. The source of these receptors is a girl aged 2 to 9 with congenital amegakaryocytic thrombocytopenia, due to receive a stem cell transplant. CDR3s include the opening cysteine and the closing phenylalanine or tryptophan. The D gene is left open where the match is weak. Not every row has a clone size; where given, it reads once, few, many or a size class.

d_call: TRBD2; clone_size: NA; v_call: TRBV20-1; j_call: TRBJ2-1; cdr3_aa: CSALLAKDEEFF; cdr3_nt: TGCAGTGCTTTACTAGCGAAGGATGAGGAGTTCTTC
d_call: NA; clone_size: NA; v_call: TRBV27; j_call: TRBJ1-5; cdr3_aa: CASSLGGEQPQHF; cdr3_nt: TGTGCCAGCAGTTTAGGGGGTGAACAGCCCCAGCATTTT
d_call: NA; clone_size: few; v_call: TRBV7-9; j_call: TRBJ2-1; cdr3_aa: CASRVGREQFF; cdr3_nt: TGTGCCAGCCGAGTGGGTCGGGAGCAGTTCTTC
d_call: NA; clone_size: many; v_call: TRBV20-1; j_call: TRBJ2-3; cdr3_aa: CSARAKRGVQADTQYF; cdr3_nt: TGCAGTGCTAGAGCGAAAAGGGGGGTCCAGGCAGATACGCAGTATTTT
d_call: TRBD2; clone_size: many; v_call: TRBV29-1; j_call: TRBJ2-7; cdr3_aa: CSVRLAGDFYEQYF; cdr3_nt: TGCAGCGTCAGACTAGCGGGAGATTTCTACGAGCAGTACTTC
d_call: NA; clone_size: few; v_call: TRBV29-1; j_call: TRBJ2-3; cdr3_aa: CSVGGTGTQSRDTQYF; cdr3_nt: TGCAGCGTGGGGGGAACCGGGACCCAATCTCGAGATACGCAGTATTTT
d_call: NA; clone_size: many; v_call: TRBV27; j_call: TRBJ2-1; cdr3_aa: CASSLSLGSHNEQFF; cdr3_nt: TGTGCCAGCAGTTTATCTCTAGGTAGTCACAATGAGCAGTTCTTC
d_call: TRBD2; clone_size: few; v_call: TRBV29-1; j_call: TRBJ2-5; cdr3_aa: CSVETQRELETQYF; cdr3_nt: TGCAGCGTTGAGACCCAGCGGGAGTTGGAGACCCAGTACTTC
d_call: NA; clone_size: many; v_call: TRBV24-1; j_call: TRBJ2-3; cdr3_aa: CATSDNRLADRTDTQYF; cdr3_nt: TGTGCCACCAGTGATAACCGCTTAGCGGACCGCACAGATACGCAGTATTTT
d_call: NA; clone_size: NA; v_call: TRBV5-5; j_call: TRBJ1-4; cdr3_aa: CASSLDGFVNEKLFF; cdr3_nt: TGTGCCAGCAGCTTGGATGGGTTTGTCAATGAAAAACTGTTTTTT
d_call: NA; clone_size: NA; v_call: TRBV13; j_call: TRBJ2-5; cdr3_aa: CASSFGPSDQETQYF; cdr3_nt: TGTGCCAGCAGCTTTGGGCCTAGCGATCAAGAGACCCAGTACTTC
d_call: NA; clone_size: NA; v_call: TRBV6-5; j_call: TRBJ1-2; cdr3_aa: CASSYSMASNYGYTF; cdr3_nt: TGTGCCAGCAGTTACTCGATGGCTTCTAACTATGGCTACACCTTC
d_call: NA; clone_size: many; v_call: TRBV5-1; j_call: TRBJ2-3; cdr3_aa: CASSLDGGVTDTQYF; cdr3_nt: TGCGCCAGCAGCTTGGATGGCGGGGTCACAGATACGCAGTATTTT
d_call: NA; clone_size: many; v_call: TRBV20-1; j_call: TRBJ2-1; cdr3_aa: CSAYHPSAYNEQFF; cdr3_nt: TGCAGTGCTTATCATCCCTCCGCCTACAATGAGCAGTTCTTC
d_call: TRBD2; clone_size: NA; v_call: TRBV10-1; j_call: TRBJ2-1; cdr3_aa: CASSESPALSGTYNEQLF; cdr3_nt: TGCGCCAGCAGTGAATCTCCCGCCCTTAGCGGGACCTACAATGAGCAGCTCTTC
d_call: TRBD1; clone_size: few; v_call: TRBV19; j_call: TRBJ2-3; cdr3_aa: CASSDRGPGDTQYF; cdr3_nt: TGTGCCAGCTCGGACAGGGGGCCAGGAGATACGCAGTATTTT
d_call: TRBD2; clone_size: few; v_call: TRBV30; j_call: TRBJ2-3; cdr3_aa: CAWRRPTSGRTDTQYF; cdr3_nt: TGTGCCTGGAGGCGCCCCACTAGCGGGAGAACAGATACGCAGTATTTT
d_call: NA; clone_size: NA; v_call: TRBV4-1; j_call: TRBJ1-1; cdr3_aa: CASSQAPVRNTEAFF; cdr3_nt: TGCGCCAGCAGCCAAGCACCCGTGAGGAACACTGAAGCTTTCTTT
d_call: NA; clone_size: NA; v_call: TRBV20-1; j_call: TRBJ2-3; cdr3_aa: CSARVEGNTDTQYF; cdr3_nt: TGCAGTGCTAGAGTGGAGGGGAACACAGATACGCAGTATTTT
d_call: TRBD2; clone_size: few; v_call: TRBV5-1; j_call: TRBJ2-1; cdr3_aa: CASSFEWTGGRDEQFF; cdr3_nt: TGCGCCAGCAGTTTCGAATGGACGGGGGGAAGGGATGAGCAGTTCTTC
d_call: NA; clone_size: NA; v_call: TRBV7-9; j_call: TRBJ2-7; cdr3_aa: CASSLRESPFYEQYF; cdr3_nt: TGTGCCAGCAGCTTGAGGGAGAGCCCCTTCTACGAGCAGTACTTC
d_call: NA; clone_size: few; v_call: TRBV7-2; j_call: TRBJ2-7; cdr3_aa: CASSFSWHGSYEQYF; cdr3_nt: TGTGCCAGCAGCTTTTCATGGCACGGCTCCTACGAGCAGTACTTC
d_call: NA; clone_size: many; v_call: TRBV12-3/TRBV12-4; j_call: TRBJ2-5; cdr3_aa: CASSRPSWEIQYF; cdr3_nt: TGTGCCAGCAGCCGACCCTCCTGGGAGATCCAGTACTTC
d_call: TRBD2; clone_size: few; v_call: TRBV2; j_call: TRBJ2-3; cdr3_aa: CASSRLAGASTDTQYF; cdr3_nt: TGTGCCAGCAGCCGACTAGCGGGAGCTAGCACAGATACGCAGTATTTT
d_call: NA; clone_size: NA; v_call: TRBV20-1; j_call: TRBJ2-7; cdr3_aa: CSARVGDEQYF; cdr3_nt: TGCAGTGCTAGAGTAGGGGACGAGCAGTACTTC
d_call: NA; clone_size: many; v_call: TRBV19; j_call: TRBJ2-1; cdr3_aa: CASKKQGFDEQFF; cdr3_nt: TGTGCCAGTAAAAAACAGGGTTTCGATGAGCAGTTCTTC
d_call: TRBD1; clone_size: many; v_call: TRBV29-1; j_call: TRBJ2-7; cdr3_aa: CSVGGQAYEQYF; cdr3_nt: TGCAGCGTTGGCGGACAGGCTTACGAGCAGTACTTC
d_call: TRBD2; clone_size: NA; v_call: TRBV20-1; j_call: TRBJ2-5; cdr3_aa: CSARDGLAGGQETQYF; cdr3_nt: TGCAGTGCTAGAGACGGACTAGCGGGAGGGCAAGAGACCCAGTACTTC
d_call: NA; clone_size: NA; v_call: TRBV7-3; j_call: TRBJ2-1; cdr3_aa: CASSLMGLGGTEQFF; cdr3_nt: TGTGCCAGCAGCTTAATGGGCCTGGGGGGAACCGAGCAGTTCTTC
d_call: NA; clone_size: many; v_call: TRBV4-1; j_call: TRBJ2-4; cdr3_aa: CASSQVGGIQYF; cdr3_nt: TGCGCCAGCAGCCAAGTTGGCGGCATTCAGTACTTC
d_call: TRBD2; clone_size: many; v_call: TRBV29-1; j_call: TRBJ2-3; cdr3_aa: CSVVPAGDGDTQYF; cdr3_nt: TGCAGCGTTGTACCCGCGGGAGATGGAGATACGCAGTATTTT
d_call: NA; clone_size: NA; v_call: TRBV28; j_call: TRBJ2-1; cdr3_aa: CASSLSLAARQFF; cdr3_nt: TGTGCCAGCAGTTTATCGTTAGCGGCCAGACAGTTCTTC
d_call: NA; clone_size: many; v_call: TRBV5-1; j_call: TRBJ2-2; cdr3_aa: CASSLAILTGELFF; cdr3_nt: TGCGCCAGCAGCTTGGCTATCCTCACCGGGGAGCTGTTTTTT
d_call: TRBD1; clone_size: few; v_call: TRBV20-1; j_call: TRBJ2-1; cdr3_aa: CSARAGTGDNEQFF; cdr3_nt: TGCAGTGCTAGAGCCGGGACAGGGGACAATGAGCAGTTCTTC
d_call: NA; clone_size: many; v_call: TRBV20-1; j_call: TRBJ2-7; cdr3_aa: CSATNGLVGTYEQYF; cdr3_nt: TGCAGTGCTACAAACGGTCTGGTGGGGACCTACGAGCAGTACTTC
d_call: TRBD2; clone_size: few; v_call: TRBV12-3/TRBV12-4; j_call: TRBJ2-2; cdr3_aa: CASRLAGGNTGELFF; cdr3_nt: TGTGCCAGCAGACTAGCGGGCGGGAACACCGGGGAGCTGTTTTTT
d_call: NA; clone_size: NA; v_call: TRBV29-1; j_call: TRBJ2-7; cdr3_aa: CSDLPTDQNYEQYF; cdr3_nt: TGCAGCGACCTCCCGACCGACCAGAACTACGAGCAGTACTTC
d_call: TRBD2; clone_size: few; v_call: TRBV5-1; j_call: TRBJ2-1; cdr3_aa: CASSFVAGGPNEQFF; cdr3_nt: TGCGCCAGCAGCTTTGTTGCGGGAGGGCCTAATGAGCAGTTCTTC
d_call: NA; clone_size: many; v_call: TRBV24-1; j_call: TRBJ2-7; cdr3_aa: CATSVGTHYEQYF; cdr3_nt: TGTGCCACCAGTGTGGGGACTCACTACGAGCAGTACTTC